A single sample gave rise to the 23 T cell receptor beta chains below, sequenced in a study of blood T cell repertoires in COVID-19. The table came from immunoSEQ multiplex PCR; TCRdb's copy has only in-frame clones and leaves some out. The sample shows some 180,000 clones, approximately 86% of them seen only once. Sequencing was done on a sample of peripheral blood. The receptor source for this set is an elderly woman with COVID-19, enrolled during active disease.

This rearrangement joins TRBV7-2 to TRBJ1-1, with D unresolved. The V end lost 2 bases, the J end lost 5 bases, and 12 bases lay between the germline ends. The CDR3 sequence is 14 residues long. Germline values: CDR1 SGHTA, CDR2 FQGNSA. CDR3 nucleotide sequence: TGTGCCAGCAGCTTAAAAAACGGCGGAACTGAAGCTTTCTTT. It yields the protein CASSLKNGGTEAFF.

The J gene is TRBJ2-2, the V gene TRBV28, with D possibly TRBD1 on 7 matching bases. Looked up from germline, CDR1 is MDHEN and CDR2 is SYDVKM. With 7 bases removed from V and 5 bases from J, the gap between germline ends came to 14 bases. The CDR3 contains 14 residues. CDR3 DNA sequence: TGTGCCAGCACCAGGGGGGATAGAACCGGGGAGCTGTTTTTT. It encodes CASTRGDRTGELFF.

This clone was recorded once. Other DNA sequences in this specimen translate into the identical CDR3. This chain uses TRBV7-2 with TRBJ2-1; D is possibly TRBD2 (5 bases). The germline CDR1 and CDR2 sequences are SGHTA and FQGNSA. V gave up 1 base and J gave up 0 bases, with 7 bases separating them. CDR3 size: 15 residues. The CDR3 bases are TGTGCCAGCAGCTTAGTCGGAGGCTCCTACAATGAGCAGTTCTTC. It yields the protein CASSLVGGSYNEQFF. Complete variable domain (other parts from reference TRBV7-2 and TRBJ2-1): GAGVSQSPSNKVTEKGKDVELRCDPISGHTALYWYRQSLGQGLEFLIYFQGNSAPDKSGLPSDRFSAERTGGSVSTLTIQRTQQEDSAVYLCASSLVGGSYNEQFFGPGTRLTVL.

This clone appeared a single time. This chain connects TRBV18 to TRBJ2-1; D possibly corresponds to TRBD1 (7 bases). The CDR3 has 17 residues. The germline V gene has CDR1 KGHSH and CDR2 LQKENI. V lost 5 bases and J lost 0, with 17 bases in between. The CDR3 nucleotides are TGTGCCAGCTCATCGACAGGGCCCGGGGGCTCCTACAATGAGCAGTTCTTC. Translation gives CASSSTGPGGSYNEQFF.

The rearrangement links TRBV19 to TRBJ2-6; no clear D. Looked up from germline, CDR1 is LNHDA and CDR2 is SQIVND (reference sequence). CDR3 length: 15 amino acids. The V gene lost 7 bases and the J gene lost 1 base, with 11 bases spanning the gap. This CDR3 reads CASTPVRSGANVLTF. DNA for the CDR3: TGTGCCAGTACCCCAGTCAGATCTGGGGCCAACGTCCTGACTTTC.

This clone was counted a single time. This chain joins TRBV10-3 and TRBJ2-6; maybe TRBD1 (6 bases). The CDR3 spans 17 residues. Germline CDR1 and CDR2: ENHRY and SYGVKD. V shed 5 bases and J shed 0 bases, with 14 bases lying between them. The CDR3 nucleotides are TGTGCCATCAGTCCTGCCGGGACACTCTCTGGGGCCAACGTCCTGACTTTC. It encodes CAISPAGTLSGANVLTF.

V gene TRBV28 combines with J gene TRBJ1-2; D unresolved. The CDR3 extends over 13 amino acids. Trimming pared 6 bases from V and 7 bases from J, leaving 15 bases between. The germline V gene has CDR1 MDHEN and CDR2 SYDVKM. CDR3 residues: CASRNTQEAGYTF. CDR3 nucleotides: TGTGCCAGCAGGAACACTCAGGAGGCTGGCTACACCTTC.

This chain joins TRBV29-1 and TRBJ1-1, with D maybe TRBD1 (5 bases). Germline CDR1 SQVTM, CDR2 ANQGSEA. The CDR3 totals 11 residues. With 5 bases removed from V and 7 bases from J, the gap between germline ends came to 11 bases. CDR3 DNA: TGCAGCGTTCGCCGGGGACTTGAAGCTTTCTTT. This encodes CSVRRGLEAFF. Full variable domain (outside the CDR3, taken from reference TRBV29-1 and TRBJ1-1): SAVISQKPSRDICQRGTSLTIQCQVDSQVTMMFWYRQQPGQSLTLIATANQGSEATYESGFVIDKFPISRPNLTFSTLTVSNMSPEDSSIYLCSVRRGLEAFFGQGTRLTVV.

The J gene is TRBJ2-5, the V gene TRBV5-4, with TRBD2 identical over 7 bases. Germline values: CDR1 SGHNT, CDR2 YYREEE (reference sequence). CDR3 length: 16 amino acids. Trimming at V came to 2 bases and at J to 1 base, leaving 8 bases not matched to a gene. The CDR3 reads CASSFWVSGLQETQYF. CDR3 coding DNA: TGTGCCAGCAGCTTTTGGGTTAGCGGGCTCCAAGAGACCCAGTACTTC.

The chain joins TRBV19 to TRBJ2-5; weak D call: TRBD2 (7 bases). V was trimmed by 5 bases and J by 5 bases, leaving 15 bases between them. The germline V gene encodes CDR1 LNHDA and CDR2 SQIVND (reference sequence). The CDR3 contains 14 residues. The CDR3 coding sequence is TGTGCCAGTAGTCTGACGGGGGGCTCGGAGACCCAGTACTTC. Protein product: CASSLTGGSETQYF. Full variable domain (missing parts from reference TRBV19 and TRBJ2-5): DGGITQSPKYLFRKEGQNVTLSCEQNLNHDAMYWYRQDPGQGLRLIYYSQIVNDFQKGDIAEGYSVSREKKESFPLTVTSAQKNPTAFYLCASSLTGGSETQYFGPGTRLLVL.

The chain links TRBV30 to TRBJ1-4; D gene unclear. Trimming removed 3 bases at V and 8 bases at J, with 16 bases between. This CDR3 has 14 amino acids. Germline V lookup: CDR1 GTSNPN, CDR2 SVGIG (reference sequence). The CDR3 nucleotides are TGTGCCTGGAGCCCGAGGGCCCGGAGAGAAAAACTGTTTTTT. It codes for CAWSPRARREKLFF.

V is TRBV1 and J is TRBJ2-3; TRBD2 was called by the table and not checked on the DNA. TRBV1 is marked as a pseudogene. The CDR3 runs to 20 residues. As DNA, the CDR3 is TGCACCAGCAGCCAAGTCCTGGGACTAGCGGGAGGGCCGATCGGGAATACGCAGTATTTT. Residues: CTSSQVLGLAGGPIGNTQYF.

This chain connects TRBV9 to TRBJ1-2; 8 positions match TRBD1. CDR3 length: 16 residues. J was trimmed by 8 bases and V by 0 bases; bases with no gene match: 12. The germline CDR1 and CDR2 sequences are SGDLS and YYNGEE. CDR3 sequence reads: CASSVGDLGQVRGYTF. CDR3 DNA sequence: TGTGCCAGCAGCGTAGGGGATTTGGGACAGGTTCGCGGCTACACCTTC.

The genes are TRBV29-1 and TRBJ1-3; no reliable D call. This CDR3 has 11 residues. Germline-derived CDR1 and CDR2 are SQVTM and ANQGSEA. V shed 7 bases and J shed 4 bases, with 8 bases lying between them. The CDR3 here is CSAIVGNTIYF. CDR3 in DNA: TGCAGCGCTATCGTCGGAAACACCATATATTTT.

This clone came up once. The chain couples TRBV7-3 to TRBJ1-2, with TRBD1 matching over 9 bases. From germline, CDR1 is SGHTA and CDR2 FQGTGA. V dropped 5 bases and J dropped 6; count of bases not matched to a gene: 10. The CDR3 totals 15 residues. DNA of the CDR3: TGTGCCAGCAGCCCCTATGGACAGGGGAGAGATGGCTACACCTTC. Translating gives CASSPYGQGRDGYTF.

The genes are TRBV7-3 and TRBJ2-1; 9 bases match TRBD1. This CDR3 is built from 17 residues. V lost 1 base to trimming and J lost 7 bases; unmatched junction nucleotides: 11. The V gene's germline CDR1 is SGHTA and CDR2 FQGTGA. The DNA for the CDR3 is TGTGCCAGCAGCTTAAACCCAACAGGACAGGGGAAAAATGAGCAGTTCTTC. This gives the protein CASSLNPTGQGKNEQFF.

The sample holds one count of this clone. The chain couples TRBV6-2 or TRBV6-3 to TRBJ1-1, with D unclear. Trimming took 2 bases from V and 2 from J, leaving 12 bases between them. Germline V gives CDR1 MNHEY, CDR2 SVGEGT. The CDR3 is made up of 15 amino acids. The CDR3 DNA reads TGTGCCAGCAGTTACGGGCGTGGGCTAAACACTGAAGCTTTCTTT. This translates into CASSYGRGLNTEAFF.

V and J are TRBV2 and TRBJ2-2; D possibly corresponds to TRBD2 (5 bases). Germline V lookup: CDR1 SNHLY, CDR2 FYNNEI. V was pared by 4 bases and J by 7 bases, with 7 bases between. The CDR3 has 12 amino acids. CDR3 bases: TGTGCCAGCAGTGCGGACTTCGGGGAGCTGTTTTTT. Its protein product is CASSADFGELFF.

The chain employs TRBV21-1 and TRBJ2-3; TRBD2, as called in the table, went unchecked against the DNA. TRBV21-1 counts as a pseudogene. This CDR3 has 22 amino acids. The CDR3 protein is CAREELAGVLFGRQTQADTQYF. CDR3 bases: TGTGCCAGGGAAGAACTAGCGGGAGTCCTGTTCGGGCGTCAGACACAGGCAGATACGCAGTATTTT.

The CDR3 protein is CASNRDRGSGELFF. DNA for the CDR3: TGTGCCAGCAATCGGGACAGGGGATCCGGGGAGCTGTTTTTT. The chain employs TRBV28 and TRBJ2-2, with 10 positions matching TRBD1. The CDR3 is 14 amino acids. Trimming cost V 7 bases and J 6 bases; bases outside gene matches: 5. The germline V gene has CDR1 MDHEN and CDR2 SYDVKM.

CDR3 DNA sequence: TGTGCCAGCAGTTTGGAGGTAGCTAATGAAAAACTGTTTTTT. It specifies CASSLEVANEKLFF. The chain carries TRBV28 and TRBJ1-4; D is ambiguous. CDR3 length: 14 amino acids. The V end was cut by 3 bases, the J end by 3 bases, with 8 bases between. Germline V gene sequence: CDR1 MDHEN, CDR2 SYDVKM.

This chain links TRBV6-5 with TRBJ2-2, with TRBD1 as a possible D gene (5 bases). The CDR3 extends over 15 amino acids. Germline V gives CDR1 MNHEY, CDR2 SVGAGI. Trimming removed 3 bases from V and 3 bases from J, with 11 bases in between. CDR3 protein: CASSYGQGYTGELFF. For the CDR3, the DNA is TGTGCCAGCAGTTATGGGCAGGGATACACCGGGGAGCTGTTTTTT.

The rearrangement uses TRBV4-2 and TRBJ1-1; the D is unclear. The V end was cut by 1 base, the J end by 6 bases, with 12 bases between. The CDR3 sequence is 14 residues long. Germline V lookup: CDR1 LGHNA, CDR2 YNFKEQ. The CDR3 here is CASSQVRGEAEAFF. CDR3 sequence (DNA): TGTGCCAGCAGCCAAGTCCGGGGTGAGGCTGAAGCTTTCTTT.